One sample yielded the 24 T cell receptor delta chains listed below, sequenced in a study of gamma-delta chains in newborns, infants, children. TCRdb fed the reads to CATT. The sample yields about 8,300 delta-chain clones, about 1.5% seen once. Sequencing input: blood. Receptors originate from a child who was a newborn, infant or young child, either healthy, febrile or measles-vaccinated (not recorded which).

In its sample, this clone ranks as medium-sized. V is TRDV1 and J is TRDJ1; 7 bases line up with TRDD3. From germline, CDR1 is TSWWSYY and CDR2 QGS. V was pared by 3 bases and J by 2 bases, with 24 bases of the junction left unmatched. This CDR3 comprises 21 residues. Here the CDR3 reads CALGDTRTWPSGIMVTDKLIF. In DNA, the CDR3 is TGTGCTCTTGGGGACACCAGAACCTGGCCCTCGGGGATAATGGTGACCGATAAACTCATCTTT.

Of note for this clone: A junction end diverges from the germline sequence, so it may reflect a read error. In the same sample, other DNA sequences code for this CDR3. DNA of the CDR3: TGCGCTCTTGGCCCCCCTGCTTTGACAGCACAACTCTTCTTT. Encoded protein: CALGPPALTAQLFF. The chain combines TRDV1 with TRDJ2; D not certain. This CDR3 region has 14 residues. The germline gives CDR1 TSWWSYY, CDR2 QGS.

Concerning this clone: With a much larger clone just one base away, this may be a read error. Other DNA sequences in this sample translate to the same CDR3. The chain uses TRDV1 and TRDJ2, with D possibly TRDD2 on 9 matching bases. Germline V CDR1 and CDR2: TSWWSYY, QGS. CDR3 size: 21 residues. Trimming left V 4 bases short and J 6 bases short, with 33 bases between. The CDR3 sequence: CALGGRPSYLLGILWAAQLFF. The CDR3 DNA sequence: TGTGCTCTTGGGGGAAGGCCTTCCTACCTACTGGGGATACTCTGGGCAGCACAACTCTTCTTT.

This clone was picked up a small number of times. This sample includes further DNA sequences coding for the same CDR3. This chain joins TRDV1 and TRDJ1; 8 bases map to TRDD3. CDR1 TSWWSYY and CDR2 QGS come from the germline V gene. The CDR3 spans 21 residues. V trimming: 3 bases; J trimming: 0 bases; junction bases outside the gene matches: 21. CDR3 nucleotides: TGTGCTCTTGGGGAGCTCTACTCCCCTACGTACTGGGGGTCTTACACCGATAAACTCATCTTT. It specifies CALGELYSPTYWGSYTDKLIF.

CDR3 amino acids: CAFMVFLRSGVLGDRATDNLIF. DNA of the CDR3: TGTGCCTTTATGGTCTTCCTACGATCCGGGGTACTGGGGGATAGAGCCACCGATAACCTCATATTT. Although no V gene was called, TRDJ1 is the J gene; no check of the table's D call, TRDD3, against the DNA was made. There are 22 residues in the CDR3.

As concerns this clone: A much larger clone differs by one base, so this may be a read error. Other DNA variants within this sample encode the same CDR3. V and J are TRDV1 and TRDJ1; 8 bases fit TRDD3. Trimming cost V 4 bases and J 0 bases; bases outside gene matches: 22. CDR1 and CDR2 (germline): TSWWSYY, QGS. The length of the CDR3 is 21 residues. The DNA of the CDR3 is TGTGCTCTTGGGGGCCCACCCTCTTCTACTGGGGGTCGGCCGTACACCGATAAACTCATCTTT. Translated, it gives CALGGPPSSTGGRPYTDKLIF.

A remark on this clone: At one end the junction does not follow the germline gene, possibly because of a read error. This CDR3 reads CALGELGLHLILLGDTHRRPWDTDKLTF. Written as DNA, the CDR3 is TGTGCTCTTGGGGAACTAGGGCTACACCTCATTCTACTGGGGGATACGCATCGTAGACCCTGGGACACCGATAAACTCACCTTT. The gene calls are TRDV1 and TRDJ1; 13 positions agree with TRDD3. The CDR3 spans 28 residues. The V gene's germline CDR1 is TSWWSYY and CDR2 QGS.

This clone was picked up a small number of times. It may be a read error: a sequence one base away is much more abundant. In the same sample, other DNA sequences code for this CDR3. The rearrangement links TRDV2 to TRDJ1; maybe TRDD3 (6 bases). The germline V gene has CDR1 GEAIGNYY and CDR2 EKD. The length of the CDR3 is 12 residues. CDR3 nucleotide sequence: TGTGCCTGTGACGATACGGTCGATAAACTCATCTTC. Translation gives CACDDTVDKLIF.

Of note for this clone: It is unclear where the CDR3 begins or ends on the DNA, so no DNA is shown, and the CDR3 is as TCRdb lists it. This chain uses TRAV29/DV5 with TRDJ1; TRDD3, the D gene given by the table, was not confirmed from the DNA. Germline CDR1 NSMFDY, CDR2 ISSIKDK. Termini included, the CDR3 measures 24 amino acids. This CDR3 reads CSVLLCSPTMGSRGIPQYTDKLIF.

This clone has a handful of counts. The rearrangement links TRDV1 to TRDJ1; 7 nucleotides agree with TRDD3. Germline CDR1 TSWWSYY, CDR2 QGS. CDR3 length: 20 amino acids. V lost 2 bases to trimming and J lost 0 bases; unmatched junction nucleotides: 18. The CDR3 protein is CALGEAASMDTLQYTDKLIF. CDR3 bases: TGTGCTCTTGGGGAAGCCGCATCTATGGATACGCTACAATACACCGATAAACTCATCTTT.

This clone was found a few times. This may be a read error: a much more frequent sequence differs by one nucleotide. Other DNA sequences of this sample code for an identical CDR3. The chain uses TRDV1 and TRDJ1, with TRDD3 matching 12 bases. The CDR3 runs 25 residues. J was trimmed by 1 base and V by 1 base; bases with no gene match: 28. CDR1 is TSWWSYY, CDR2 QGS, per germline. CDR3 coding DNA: TGTGCTCTTGGGGAACCCCCGGTGGTCGGCCGATTTCCGTACTGGGGGATACTCGGCACCGATAAACTCATCTTT. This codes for CALGEPPVVGRFPYWGILGTDKLIF.

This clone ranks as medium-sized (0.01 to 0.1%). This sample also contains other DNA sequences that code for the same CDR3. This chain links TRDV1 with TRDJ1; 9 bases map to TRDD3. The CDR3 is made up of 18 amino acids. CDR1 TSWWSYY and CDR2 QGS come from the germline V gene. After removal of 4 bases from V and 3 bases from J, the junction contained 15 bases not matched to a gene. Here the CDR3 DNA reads TGTGCTCTTGGGGGGGTTCTCACGAGGGGATACGGAGCCGATAAACTCATCTTT. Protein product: CALGGVLTRGYGADKLIF.

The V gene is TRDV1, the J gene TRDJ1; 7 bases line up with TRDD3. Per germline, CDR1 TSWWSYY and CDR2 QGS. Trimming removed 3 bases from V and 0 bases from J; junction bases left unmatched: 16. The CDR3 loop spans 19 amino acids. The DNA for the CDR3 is TGTGCTCTTGGGGAGACTACGTTTGTGGGGGAGGAGTACACCGATAAACTCATCTTT. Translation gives CALGETTFVGEEYTDKLIF.

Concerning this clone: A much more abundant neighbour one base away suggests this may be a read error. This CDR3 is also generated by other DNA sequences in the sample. CDR3 region: CACDTHSGGFPWDTRQMFF. The CDR3, as DNA: TGTGCCTGTGACACGCACTCTGGGGGATTCCCCTGGGACACCCGACAGATGTTTTTC. The chain uses TRDV2 and TRDJ3; 9 bases are a match to TRDD3. The CDR3 is 19 amino acids. CDR1 is GEAIGNYY, CDR2 EKD, per germline. J was trimmed by 2 bases and V by 1 base; bases with no gene match: 8.

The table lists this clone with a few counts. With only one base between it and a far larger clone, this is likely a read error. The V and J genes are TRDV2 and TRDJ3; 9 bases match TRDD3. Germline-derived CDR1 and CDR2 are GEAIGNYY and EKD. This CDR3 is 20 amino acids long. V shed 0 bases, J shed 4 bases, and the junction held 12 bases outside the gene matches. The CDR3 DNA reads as TGTGCCTGTGACACCGTCCTACTGGGGGACCGCGTTTGGGACACCCGACAGATGTTTTTC. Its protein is CACDTVLLGDRVWDTRQMFF.

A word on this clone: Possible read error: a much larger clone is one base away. The CDR3 nucleotides are TGTGCAGCAAGCAGGCCTTCCGGTGTTCTTTCTTTTTACGCCGATAAACTCATCTTT. Its translation: CAASRPSGVLSFYADKLIF. The V and J genes are TRAV29/DV5 and TRDJ1; weak D call: TRDD2 (6 bases). The V gene lost 1 base and the J gene lost 3 bases, with 28 bases spanning the gap. Germline V gives CDR1 NSMFDY, CDR2 ISSIKDK. This CDR3 spans 19 amino acids.

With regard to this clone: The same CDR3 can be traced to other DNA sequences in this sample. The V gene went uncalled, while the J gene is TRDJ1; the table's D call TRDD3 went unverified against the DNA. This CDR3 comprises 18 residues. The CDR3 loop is CALGELSVGVGDTNKLIF. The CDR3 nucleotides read TGTGCTCTTGGGGAACTATCCGTCGGGGTGGGGGATACAAATAAACTCATCTTT.

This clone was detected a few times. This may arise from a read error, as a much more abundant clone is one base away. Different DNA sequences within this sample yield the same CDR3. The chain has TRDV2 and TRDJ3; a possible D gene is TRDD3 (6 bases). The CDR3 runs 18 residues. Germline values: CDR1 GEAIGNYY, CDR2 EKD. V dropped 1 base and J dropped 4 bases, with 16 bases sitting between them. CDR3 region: CACDTGGTSSWDTRQMFF. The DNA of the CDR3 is TGTGCCTGTGACACGGGGGGAACGAGCTCTTGGGACACCCGACAGATGTTTTTC.

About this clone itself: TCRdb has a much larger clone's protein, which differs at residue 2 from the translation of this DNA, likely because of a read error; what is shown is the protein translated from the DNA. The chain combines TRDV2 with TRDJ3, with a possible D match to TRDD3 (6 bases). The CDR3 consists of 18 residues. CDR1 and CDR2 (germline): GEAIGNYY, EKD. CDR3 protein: CSCDETGKGQWDTRQMFF. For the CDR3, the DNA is TGTTCCTGTGACGAAACTGGGAAAGGGCAGTGGGACACCCGACAGATGTTTTTC.

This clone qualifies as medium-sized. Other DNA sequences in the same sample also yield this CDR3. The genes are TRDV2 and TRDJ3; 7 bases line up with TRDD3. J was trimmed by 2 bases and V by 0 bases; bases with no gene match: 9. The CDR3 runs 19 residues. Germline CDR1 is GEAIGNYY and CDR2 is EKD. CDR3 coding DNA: TGTGCCTGTGACACCGTCCGGGGGATTCGCGCCTGGGACACCCGACAGATGTTTTTC. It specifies CACDTVRGIRAWDTRQMFF.

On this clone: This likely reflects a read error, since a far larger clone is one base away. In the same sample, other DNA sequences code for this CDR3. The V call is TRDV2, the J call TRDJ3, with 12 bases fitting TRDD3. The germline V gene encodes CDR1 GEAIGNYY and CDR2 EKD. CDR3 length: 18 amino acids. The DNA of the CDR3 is TGTGCCTGTGACACCGTACTGGGGGATACCTGGGACACTCGACAGATGTTTTTC. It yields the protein CACDTVLGDTWDTRQMFF.

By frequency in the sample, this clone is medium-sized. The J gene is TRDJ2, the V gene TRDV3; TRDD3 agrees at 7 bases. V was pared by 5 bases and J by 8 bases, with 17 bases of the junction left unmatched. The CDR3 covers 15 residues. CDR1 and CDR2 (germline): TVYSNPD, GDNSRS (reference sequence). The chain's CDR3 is CAKRGTGDPRAQLFF. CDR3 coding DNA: TGTGCCAAAAGGGGCACTGGGGACCCGAGGGCACAACTCTTCTTT.

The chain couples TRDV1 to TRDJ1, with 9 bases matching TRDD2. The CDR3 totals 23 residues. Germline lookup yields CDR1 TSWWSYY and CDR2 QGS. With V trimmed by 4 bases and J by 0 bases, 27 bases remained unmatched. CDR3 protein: CALGVTGLPTGGDRGLYTDKLIF. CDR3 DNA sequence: TGTGCTCTTGGGGTAACCGGCCTTCCTACGGGGGGGGATCGAGGGCTCTACACCGATAAACTCATCTTT.

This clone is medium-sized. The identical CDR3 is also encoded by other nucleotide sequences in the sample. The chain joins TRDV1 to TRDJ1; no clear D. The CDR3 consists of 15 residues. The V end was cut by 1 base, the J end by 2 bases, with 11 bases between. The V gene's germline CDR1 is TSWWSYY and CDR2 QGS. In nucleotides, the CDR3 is TGTGCTCTTGGGGAACCAAGCCTAAGGACCGATAAACTCATCTTT. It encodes CALGEPSLRTDKLIF.